Presented here are 8 T cell receptor beta chains from one specimen sequenced in a study of radiotherapy plus CTLA-4 blockade in lung cancer. The repertoire was sequenced with immunoSEQ multiplex PCR; TCRdb's copy has only in-frame clones and lacks some. The data show over 30,000 clones, 75% to 85% seen once. The sequencing here drew on peripheral blood, taken from a patient treated with radiotherapy plus ipilimumab. Receptors originate from a human donor with non-small cell lung cancer that progressed on radiotherapy plus ipilimumab.

This sequence joins TRBV7-2 and TRBJ1-1, with D unclear. Germline CDR1 SGHTA, CDR2 FQGNSA. The CDR3 is made up of 13 amino acids. V lost 3 bases and J 6 bases, leaving 11 bases between the germline ends. This CDR3 is CASSFAEGAEAFF. Here the CDR3 DNA reads TGTGCCAGCAGCTTCGCGGAGGGCGCTGAAGCTTTCTTT.

The CDR3 DNA follows: TGTGCCAGCAGCGACAGGGGTTTGAATGAAAAACTGTTTTTT. Its protein is CASSDRGLNEKLFF. The chain uses TRBV7-9 and TRBJ1-4; 8 bases align to TRBD1. This CDR3 spans 14 amino acids. V gave up 5 bases and J gave up 5 bases; unmatched junction bases: 4. Germline V gene sequence: CDR1 SEHNR, CDR2 FQNEAQ (reference sequence).

V is TRBV11-3 and J is TRBJ2-6; TRBD2 matches 7 bases. Germline CDR1 reads SGHNT; CDR2 reads YENEEA. This CDR3 comprises 20 residues. With 6 bases clipped from V and 0 bases from J, the junction kept 17 bases outside the gene matches. The DNA of the CDR3 is TGTGCCAGCAGTGCATCGCCGGGGGGAGAACAAGGCTCTGGGGCCAACGTCCTGACTTTC. Translating gives CASSASPGGEQGSGANVLTF.

The chain is built from TRBV6-5 and TRBJ1-3; 8 nucleotides line up with TRBD1. Trimming cost V 4 bases and J 4 bases; bases outside gene matches: 3. The CDR3 has 14 residues. Germline assignment: CDR1 MNHEY and CDR2 SVGAGI. The CDR3 bases are TGTGCCAGCAGTTCGCGGGACAGGGGAAACACCATATATTTT. It translates to CASSSRDRGNTIYF.

This clone came up a few times. The gene calls are TRBV5-6 and TRBJ1-1; possibly TRBD1 for D (6 bases). Germline lookup yields CDR1 SGHDT and CDR2 YYEEEE. Between the trimmed V and J ends, which lost 2 bases and 6 bases, there was a span of 11 bases. This CDR3 is built from 13 residues. In DNA, the CDR3 is TGTGCCAGCAGCTTTGGGAAGGGGGCTGAAGCTTTCTTT. It translates to CASSFGKGAEAFF.

The genes are TRBV19 and TRBJ2-1, with D tentatively TRBD1 (6 bases). The germline V gene encodes CDR1 LNHDA and CDR2 SQIVND (reference sequence). Trimming stripped 6 bases from V and 6 bases from J, with 9 bases between. The CDR3 contains 12 residues. For the CDR3, the DNA is TGTGCCAGTAGACAGGGACCCAATGAGCAGTTCTTC. This sequence encodes CASRQGPNEQFF.

V and J are TRBV6-5 and TRBJ2-7, with TRBD1 identical over 7 bases. This CDR3 spans 15 amino acids. Germline V gene data show CDR1 as MNHEY and CDR2 as SVGAGI. With 6 bases clipped from V and 6 bases from J, the junction kept 14 bases outside the gene matches. This CDR3 reads CASSDHDRVGGEQYF. In DNA form, the CDR3 reads TGTGCCAGCAGCGATCACGACAGGGTGGGCGGCGAGCAGTACTTC.

The chain joins TRBV6-6 to TRBJ2-5; maybe TRBD1 (6 bases). Trimming pared 8 bases from V and 1 base from J, leaving 14 bases between. Germline values: CDR1 MNHNY, CDR2 SVGAGI (reference sequence). The CDR3 totals 14 residues. The CDR3 bases are TGTGCCAGCGGGGTAGGACAGAGCCAAGAGACCCAGTACTTC. Translated: CASGVGQSQETQYF.